The text below deals with one T cell receptor beta chain. This sample is drawn from a study of CD8+CD57+ T cells in acquired aplastic anemia. Investigators profiled TCR beta VDJ and CDR3 from genomic DNA template. Via MiXCR, TCRdb re-called the reads, giving one row per CDR3 protein. The sample includes around 200,000 distinct CDR3 sequences, 61% of them seen just once. With V trimmed by 7 bases and J by 2 bases, 6 bases remained unmatched. CDR3 length: 13 residues. The germline V gene has CDR1 SQVTM and CDR2 ANQGSEA. V is TRBV29-1 and J is TRBJ2-7, with TRBD1 identical over 9 bases. The TCR was taken from a human donor in good health. The sample taken for sequencing was sorted CD4+, CD8+, or CD8+CD57+ T cells (not recorded which) from PBMCs. Here the CDR3 DNA reads TGCAGCGGGCGAGGGACAGGGCCCTACGAGCAGTACTTC. Amino acid sequence: CSGRGTGPYEQYF.